Presented here are 9 T cell receptor beta chains from one specimen sequenced in a study of metastatic and nonmetastatic thyroid tumors. Ahead of thyroid surgery, no patient had received treatment of any kind. TCRdb re-clonotyped the PCR reads via MiXCR. Of about 59,000 clones in the sample, under 20% were seen once. The material sequenced was blood. Source of these receptors: a male donor with papillary thyroid cancer or a benign thyroid nodule (not recorded which). Some clones in this sample may be carry-over from other donors' samples.

This clone was seen many times. The V and J genes are TRBV9 and TRBJ2-6, with D perhaps TRBD2 (6 bases). The germline V gene has CDR1 SGDLS and CDR2 YYNGEE. The CDR3 extends over 17 amino acids. V lost 4 bases, J lost 3 bases, and 17 bases lay in between. The CDR3 sequence is CASSSSEKGGGANVLTF. The CDR3 DNA reads TGTGCCAGCAGCTCTTCAGAAAAGGGAGGTGGGGCCAACGTCCTGACTTTC.

Here the CDR3 reads CASSPGLNSHLHF. The CDR3 bases are TGTGCCAGTAGTCCCGGACTGAATTCACACCTACACTTT. The J gene is TRBJ1-6, the V gene TRBV19; no clear D. CDR1 is LNHDA, CDR2 SQIVND, per germline (reference sequence). Deletions cut 5 bases from V and 19 bases from J, with 21 bases between. The CDR3 totals 13 residues.

The chain carries TRBV28 and TRBJ1-2, with D unresolved. V was clipped by 5 bases and J by 5 bases, with 9 bases between them. The CDR3 covers 12 residues. In germline, CDR1 is MDHEN, CDR2 SYDVKM. The CDR3 coding sequence is TGTGCCAGCAGTCCCGAAAGGTATGGCTACACCTTC. Protein: CASSPERYGYTF.

This clone was seen at least ten times. The J gene is TRBJ2-7, the V gene TRBV20-1; D unclear. Germline V gene lookup returns CDR1 DFQATT and CDR2 SNEGSKA (reference sequence). The CDR3 consists of 14 residues. Trimming cost V 1 base and J 4 bases, with 14 bases left between them. CDR3 protein: CSARGENSGYEQYV. The CDR3 nucleotides are TGCAGTGCTAGAGGTGAGAACAGTGGATACGAGCAGTACGTC.

This clone was picked up many times. The rearrangement uses TRBV12-3 or TRBV12-4 and TRBJ2-3, with 7 bases identical to TRBD2. The V and J ends lost 8 bases and 2 bases, in that order; junction bases with no gene match: 10. This CDR3 has 15 amino acids. The CDR3 coding sequence is TGTGCCAGCTACCCGTGGGGGGGGAACACAGATACGCAGTATTTT. Protein: CASYPWGGNTDTQYF.

This clone was recorded at least ten times. Distinct nucleotide sequences in the sample also encode this CDR3. This sequence joins TRBV12-3 or TRBV12-4 and TRBJ2-6, with TRBD1 identical over 7 bases. The CDR3 totals 17 residues. After removal of 3 bases from V and 4 bases from J, the junction contained 9 bases not matched to a gene. The DNA of the CDR3 is TGTGCCAGCAGTTTGGACAGGTGGAGCTCGGGGGCCAACGTCCTGACTTTC. Amino acids: CASSLDRWSSGANVLTF.

This clone was recorded many times. This chain links TRBV6-5 with TRBJ2-1, with 9 positions matching TRBD2. This CDR3 is built from 16 residues. CDR1 and CDR2 from the germline V gene are MNHEY and SVGAGI. V shed 2 bases, J shed 8 bases, and the junction held 10 bases outside the gene matches. In DNA, the CDR3 is TGTGCCAGCAGTTACCTCTGGCGGGGGGGATCCGATGAGCAGTTCTTC. This encodes CASSYLWRGGSDEQFF.

This clone was found many times. The chain has TRBV5-6 and TRBJ2-5; maybe TRBD2 (5 bases). Germline CDR1 SGHDT, CDR2 YYEEEE. Deletions cut 2 bases from V and 5 bases from J, with 13 bases between. This CDR3 has 14 residues. This CDR3 reads CASSLGGEAETQYF. CDR3 DNA: TGTGCCAGCAGCTTAGGAGGCGAAGCGGAGACCCAGTACTTC.

A few counts support this clone. Other nucleotide sequences in the sample specify the same CDR3. The chain couples TRBV24-1 to TRBJ2-3; a weak D match, TRBD2 (7 bases). The CDR3 is 16 residues long. V was pared by 4 bases and J by 7 bases, with 20 bases between. Germline lookup yields CDR1 KGHDR and CDR2 SFDVKD. CDR3 loop: CATSESGGGGGYTQYF. CDR3 nucleotides: TGTGCCACCAGTGAAAGCGGTGGGGGGGGCGGATATACGCAGTATTTT.